These 5 T cell receptor beta chains originate from one sample sequenced in a study of blood T cell repertoires in COVID-19 (dated by TCRdb to the early 2020s). Libraries were prepared through the immunoSEQ multiplex PCR assay. As stored in TCRdb, this immuneACCESS dataset retains in-frame rearrangements with V and J assigned. A fraction of the clones does not appear; measured against another copy, unresolved V genes explain less than half of the discrepancy, and the remainder lacks a known reason. For this sample there are tens of thousands of clones; 82% appear just once. The biggest ten clones account for more than 9% of the sample. Sequenced input: peripheral blood. The origin of the receptors is a man aged 55 to 70 with acute or convalescent COVID-19.

The CDR3 DNA sequence: TGTGCCAGCAGCTTAGGGGGAGGGCGAGGGTCCTACAATGAGCAGTTCTTC. This translates into CASSLGGGRGSYNEQFF. The chain combines TRBV7-3 with TRBJ2-1; the match to TRBD2 covers 7 bases. Germline V gene sequence: CDR1 SGHTA, CDR2 FQGTGA. The CDR3 loop spans 17 amino acids. V shed 2 bases, J shed 1 base, and the junction held 8 bases outside the gene matches.

The V gene is TRBV7-3, the J gene TRBJ2-3, with D possibly TRBD2 on 6 matching bases. Germline V gene lookup returns CDR1 SGHTA and CDR2 FQGTGA. The CDR3 is 14 amino acids. V was pared by 5 bases and J by 4 bases, with 13 bases between. CDR3 coding DNA: TGTGCCAGCAGCCTCTCGGGCGGGGCAGATACGCAGTATTTT. Its protein product is CASSLSGGADTQYF.

The chain combines TRBV19 with TRBJ1-5, with D perhaps matching TRBD1 (5 bases). The CDR3 consists of 14 residues. The V end lost 10 bases, the J end lost 0 bases, and 13 bases lay between the germline ends. Per germline, CDR1 LNHDA and CDR2 SQIVND (reference sequence). CDR3 nucleotide sequence: TGTGCCACCAATCCCAGGGTTAGCAATCAGCCCCAGCATTTT. Translating it yields CATNPRVSNQPQHF. The variable domain in full, with the rest retrieved from reference TRBV19 and TRBJ1-5, is DGGITQSPKYLFRKEGQNVTLSCEQNLNHDAMYWYRQDPGQGLRLIYYSQIVNDFQKGDIAEGYSVSREKKESFPLTVTSAQKNPTAFYLCATNPRVSNQPQHFGDGTRLSIL.

The rearrangement uses TRBV5-1 and TRBJ2-1; 11 bases fit TRBD2. Germline CDR1 and CDR2: SGHRS and YFSETQ. The CDR3 extends over 15 amino acids. The J segment lost 7 bases and the V segment lost 6 bases, leaving 9 bases of the junction unmatched. CDR3 DNA sequence: TGCGCCAGCAACGGACTAGCGGGCTCCCAGAATGAGCAGTTCTTC. Its protein product is CASNGLAGSQNEQFF.

J is TRBJ2-1 and V is TRBV7-3, with TRBD2 matching over 7 bases. Germline lookup yields CDR1 SGHTA and CDR2 FQGTGA. J gave up 6 bases and V 3 bases, and 5 bases lay outside the gene matches. CDR3 size: 14 residues. This CDR3 is CASSFGLAANEQFF. The CDR3 bases are TGTGCCAGCAGCTTTGGGCTAGCGGCCAATGAGCAGTTCTTC.